This T cell receptor (beta chain) was sequenced in a study of T-cell reconstitution after alpha-beta-depleted transplantation in children. Study-wide points: By one year post-transplant, T-cell counts and diversity largely arose from T cells that were newly produced.

Preparation of the TCRbeta library was carried out with unique molecular identifiers. TCRdb fed the PCR reads into MiXCR, producing one record per CDR3 protein. Found here are about 900,000 distinct CDR3 sequences, under 30% of them singletons; the top ten hold about 28%. The V segment lost 4 bases and the J segment 3 bases; nucleotides outside the gene matches: 4. Germline assignment: CDR1 KGHDR and CDR2 SFDVKD. The CDR3 runs to 16 residues. A single count supports this clonotype. Its antigen is still unknown. Source: PBMCs, mostly from graft donor cells, taken 360 days after TCRalphabeta/CD19-depleted stem cell transplant. This chain connects TRBV24-1 to TRBJ2-1, with 11 nucleotides matching TRBD1. The TCR comes from a boy younger than two who had a stem cell transplant for SCID, so the T cells may come from the graft donor. CDR3 sequence reads: CATSEPGTGGYNEQFF. The CDR3, as DNA: TGTGCCACCAGTGAGCCCGGGACAGGGGGCTACAATGAGCAGTTCTTC.